This is a list of T cell receptor beta chains from one sample in a study of T-cell reconstitution after alpha-beta-depleted transplantation in children. In TCRdb, the PCR reads were re-called with MiXCR into one record per CDR3 protein. The profile shows some 500,000 distinct CDR3 sequences, 15% to 20% of them singletons. The sequences come from PBMCs from the stem cell graft donor, collected from the stem cell graft. The source of these receptors is a human donor who donated a stem cell graft to a child with acute lymphoblastic leukemia. Both conserved end residues are part of each CDR3. The D gene is left open where the match is weak. Rows give clone size only sometimes, using once, few, many, or a class for an expanded clone.

D gene | J gene | V gene | clone size | CDR3 protein | CDR3 DNA
NA | TRBJ2-6 | TRBV6-4 | few | CASSLDSSGANVLTF | TGTGCCAGCAGCCTCGACAGCTCTGGGGCCAACGTCCTGACTTTC
TRBD1 | TRBJ2-2 | TRBV10-3 | few | CATTGTGANTGELFF | TGTGCCACCACCGGGACAGGGGCGAACACCGGGGAGCTGTTTTTT
NA | TRBJ2-1 | TRBV12-3/TRBV12-4 | NA | CASSLHFAGTYNEQFF | TGTGCCAGCAGTTTACACTTCGCAGGGACATATAATGAGCAGTTCTTC
NA | TRBJ2-1 | TRBV2 | NA | CASSVRPHDEQFF | TGTGCCAGCAGTGTTAGGCCACACGATGAGCAGTTCTTC
TRBD2 | TRBJ2-7 | TRBV5-4 | NA | CASSLGFSGTPYEQYF | TGTGCCAGCAGCTTGGGTTTTAGCGGGACCCCTTACGAGCAGTACTTC
TRBD2 | TRBJ2-1 | TRBV10-3 | few | CAISEPPLAGSEQFF | TGTGCCATCAGTGAACCTCCGCTAGCGGGATCGGAGCAGTTCTTC
TRBD1 | TRBJ2-7 | TRBV13 | NA | CASSLVGAGGEQYF | TGTGCCAGCAGCTTAGTAGGGGCAGGGGGTGAGCAGTACTTC
NA | TRBJ2-1 | TRBV5-1 | NA | CASMTQDNEQFF | TGCGCCAGCATGACTCAGGACAATGAGCAGTTCTTC
TRBD1 | TRBJ1-2 | TRBV5-5 | few | CASSLDESGGTLGYTF | TGTGCCAGCAGCTTGGATGAGTCAGGGGGAACGCTTGGCTACACCTTC
TRBD2 | TRBJ2-7 | TRBV4-1 | NA | CASSQFLAGDLYEQYF | TGCGCCAGCAGCCAATTTCTAGCGGGAGACCTCTACGAGCAGTACTTC
TRBD2 | TRBJ2-1 | TRBV6-5 | NA | CASSYGGRAYNEQFF | TGTGCCAGCAGTTACGGCGGGAGGGCCTACAATGAGCAGTTCTTC
NA | TRBJ2-1 | TRBV5-1 | few | CASSWNGRGGYEQFF | TGCGCCAGCAGCTGGAATGGCCGGGGAGGCTATGAGCAGTTCTTC
NA | TRBJ1-4 | TRBV7-9 | NA | CASSAALTDVNEKLFF | TGTGCCAGCAGCGCGGCGTTGACAGACGTGAATGAAAAACTGTTTTTT
NA | TRBJ2-3 | TRBV2 | few | CASSGLPKSRVISPDTQYF | TGTGCCAGCAGTGGTCTACCGAAGTCCAGGGTTATTAGTCCAGATACGCAGTATTTT
TRBD1 | TRBJ2-6 | TRBV7-9 | NA | CASSLVGQGAGANVLTF | TGTGCCAGCAGCTTAGTTGGACAGGGAGCTGGGGCCAACGTCCTGACTTTC
NA | TRBJ1-2 | TRBV20-1 | few | CSALFTGYYGYGYTF | TGCAGTGCTCTCTTTACAGGGTATTACGGCTATGGCTACACCTTC
NA | TRBJ2-5 | TRBV29-1 | few | CSVGVWQSEETQYF | TGCAGCGTTGGGGTGTGGCAGTCGGAAGAGACCCAGTACTTC
NA | TRBJ1-6 | TRBV15 | NA | CATSRERGFQLSPLNSPLHF | TGTGCCACCAGCAGAGAGCGAGGGTTCCAGCTCTCCCCCTTAAATTCACCCCTCCACTTT
TRBD2 | TRBJ2-2 | TRBV7-9 | NA | CASSLASQRDNTGELFF | TGTGCCAGCAGCTTAGCGAGCCAGCGGGATAACACCGGGGAGCTGTTTTTT
NA | TRBJ2-7 | TRBV11-2 | NA | CASSLDRARGSYF | TGTGCCAGCAGCTTAGACAGGGCGAGGGGATCGTACTTC
NA | TRBJ2-2 | TRBV4-1 | once | CASSQGADTGELFF | TGCGCCAGCAGCCAAGGGGCTGACACCGGGGAGCTGTTTTTT
NA | TRBJ2-7 | TRBV7-9 | few | CASSPGASLSYEQYF | TGTGCCAGCAGCCCTGGGGCCAGTCTCTCCTACGAGCAGTACTTC
NA | TRBJ1-5 | TRBV25-1 | few | CASSEIGLRKPQHF | TGTGCCAGCAGTGAGATCGGACTTAGGAAACCCCAGCATTTT
NA | TRBJ2-1 | TRBV12-3/TRBV12-4 | few | CASSLTPRDEQFF | TGTGCCAGCAGTTTGACCCCCAGGGATGAGCAGTTCTTC
NA | TRBJ2-1 | TRBV5-1 | NA | CASSWGYNEQFF | TGCGCCAGCAGTTGGGGATACAATGAGCAGTTCTTC
NA | TRBJ2-3 | TRBV20-1 | NA | CSARVPGRTDTQYF | TGCAGTGCTAGAGTCCCCGGGCGTACAGATACGCAGTATTTT
NA | TRBJ2-7 | TRBV15 | few | CATSQAWGTEQYF | TGTGCCACCAGCCAGGCATGGGGTACCGAGCAGTACTTC
NA | TRBJ2-7 | TRBV5-1 | few | CASSLVGGIIDEQYF | TGCGCCAGCAGCTTGGTGGGGGGAATCATCGACGAGCAGTACTTC
NA | TRBJ2-4 | TRBV19 | NA | CASSGTQRVAKNIQYF | TGTGCCAGTAGTGGGACCCAGCGGGTTGCCAAAAACATTCAGTACTTT
NA | TRBJ1-4 | TRBV5-6 | NA | CASAYSSNEKLFF | TGTGCCAGCGCCTACTCCAGTAATGAAAAACTGTTTTTT
TRBD1 | TRBJ2-7 | TRBV27 | once | CASRPTGHPYEQYF | TGTGCCAGCAGACCGACAGGGCACCCCTACGAGCAGTACTTC
TRBD2 | TRBJ2-1 | TRBV7-3 | NA | CASSSLSGRTYNEQFF | TGTGCCAGCAGCTCGTTAAGCGGGAGAACCTACAATGAGCAGTTCTTC
TRBD2 | TRBJ2-1 | TRBV24-1 | few | CATSDSSTSGRANEQFF | TGTGCCACCAGTGATTCATCGACTAGCGGGAGGGCCAATGAGCAGTTCTTC
NA | TRBJ2-7 | TRBV25-1 | NA | CASSEVWGLVYEQYF | TGTGCCAGCAGTGAAGTCTGGGGGCTAGTCTACGAGCAGTACTTC
NA | TRBJ2-6 | TRBV29-1 | NA | CSVEPGPGRSSGANVLTF | TGCAGCGTTGAACCGGGCCCGGGACGGAGCTCTGGGGCCAACGTCCTGACTTTC
TRBD2 | TRBJ2-2 | TRBV19 | NA | CASSNPGLAGGPGELFF | TGTGCCAGTAGTAACCCGGGACTAGCGGGAGGTCCCGGGGAGCTGTTTTTT
NA | TRBJ1-5 | TRBV20-1 | NA | CSALLPDRVHQPQHF | TGCAGTGCTCTCCTCCCGGACAGAGTACATCAGCCCCAGCATTTT
NA | TRBJ2-5 | TRBV2 | NA | CASSEAVVQETQYF | TGTGCCAGCAGTGAAGCGGTAGTGCAAGAGACCCAGTACTTC
NA | TRBJ2-5 | TRBV6-2/TRBV6-3 | few | CASGGTAQETQYF | TGTGCCAGCGGGGGGACAGCTCAAGAGACCCAGTACTTC
TRBD1 | TRBJ1-1 | TRBV5-1 | NA | CASSQDRRNTEAFF | TGCGCCAGCAGTCAGGACAGGAGGAACACTGAAGCTTTCTTT
NA | TRBJ2-2 | TRBV9 | few | CASSVVFTGELFF | TGTGCCAGCAGCGTAGTATTCACCGGGGAGCTGTTTTTT
NA | TRBJ2-7 | TRBV27 | few | CASSLTEAYEQYF | TGTGCCAGCAGTTTGACAGAAGCCTACGAGCAGTACTTC
NA | TRBJ2-7 | TRBV18 | few | CASSPQRQAALGEQYF | TGTGCCAGCTCACCTCAGAGACAGGCCGCTTTAGGCGAGCAGTACTTC
NA | TRBJ2-1 | TRBV13 | few | CASSRAPRDEQFF | TGTGCCAGCAGCCGGGCCCCAAGGGATGAGCAGTTCTTC
NA | TRBJ2-3 | TRBV20-1 | few | CSALWGSGRGITDTQYF | TGCAGTGCTCTCTGGGGGTCCGGCCGCGGGATCACAGATACGCAGTATTTT
TRBD2 | TRBJ2-3 | TRBV12-3/TRBV12-4 | NA | CASSLAGAGGPFGTDTQYF | TGTGCCAGCAGTTTAGCAGGGGCGGGAGGCCCTTTCGGCACAGATACGCAGTATTTT
NA | TRBJ2-2 | TRBV9 | few | CASSPSVNTGELFF | TGTGCCAGCAGCCCTAGCGTTAACACCGGGGAGCTGTTTTTT
TRBD2 | TRBJ2-1 | TRBV29-1 | few | CSVGTSGSPMNEQFF | TGCAGCGTGGGGACTAGCGGGAGCCCCATGAATGAGCAGTTCTTC